This T cell receptor beta chain is drawn from a study of CD8+ T cells in alopecia areata. Sequencing relied on a cDNA template that was reverse transcribed from extracted RNA. Data came from immunoSEQ multiplex PCR; TCRdb stores just in-frame clones and leaves some out. The sample consists of about 200,000 clones, 56% of them appearing once. This CDR3 has 15 amino acids. V was clipped by 0 bases and J by 2 bases; unmatched bases: 5. Per germline, CDR1 SQVTM and CDR2 ANQGSEA. The J gene is TRBJ2-7, the V gene TRBV29-1, with TRBD2 identical over 9 bases. This receptor was taken from a human donor in good health. Sequencing was done on a sample of CD8+ T cells sorted from blood. The CDR3 region is CSVEDRRGGPYEQYF. The CDR3 DNA follows: TGCAGCGTTGAAGATAGGCGGGGGGGTCCCTACGAGCAGTACTTC.